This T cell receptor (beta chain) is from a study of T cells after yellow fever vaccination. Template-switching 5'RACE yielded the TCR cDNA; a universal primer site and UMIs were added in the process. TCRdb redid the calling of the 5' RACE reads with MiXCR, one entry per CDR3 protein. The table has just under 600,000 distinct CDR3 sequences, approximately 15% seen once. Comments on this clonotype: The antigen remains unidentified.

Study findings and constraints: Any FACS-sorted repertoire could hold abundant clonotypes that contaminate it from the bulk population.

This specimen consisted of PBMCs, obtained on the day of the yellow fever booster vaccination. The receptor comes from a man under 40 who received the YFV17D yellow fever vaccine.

The DNA for the CDR3 is TGTGCCAGCAGCCCGGGGACAGGGGTTCAGGGCAATCAGCCCCAGCATTTT. It yields the protein CASSPGTGVQGNQPQHF. The chain joins TRBV6-1 to TRBJ1-5; 10 nucleotides agree with TRBD1. This CDR3 has 17 residues. V trimming: 6 bases; J trimming: 2 bases; junction bases outside the gene matches: 10. Germline V gene data show CDR1 as MNHNS and CDR2 as SASEGT.